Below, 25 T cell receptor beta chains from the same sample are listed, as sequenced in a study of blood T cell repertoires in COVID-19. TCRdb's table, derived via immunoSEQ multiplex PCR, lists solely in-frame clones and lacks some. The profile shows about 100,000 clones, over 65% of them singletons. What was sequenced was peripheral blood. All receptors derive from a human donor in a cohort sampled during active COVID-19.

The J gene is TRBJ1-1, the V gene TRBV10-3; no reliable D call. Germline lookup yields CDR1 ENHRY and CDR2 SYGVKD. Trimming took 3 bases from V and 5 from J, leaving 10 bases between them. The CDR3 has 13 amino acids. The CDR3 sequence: CAISEAGTTEAFF. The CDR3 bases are TGTGCCATCAGTGAAGCGGGCACGACTGAAGCTTTCTTT.

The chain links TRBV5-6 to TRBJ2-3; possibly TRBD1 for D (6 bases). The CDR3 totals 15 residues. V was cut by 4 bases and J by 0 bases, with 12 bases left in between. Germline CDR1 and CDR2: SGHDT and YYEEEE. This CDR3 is CASSGAGTSTDTQYF. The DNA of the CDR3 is TGTGCCAGCAGCGGAGCCGGGACAAGCACAGATACGCAGTATTTT.

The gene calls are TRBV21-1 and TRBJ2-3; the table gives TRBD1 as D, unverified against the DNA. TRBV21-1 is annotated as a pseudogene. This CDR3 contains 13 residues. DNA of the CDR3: TGTGCCCAGAAAGGGGTGGCCACAGATACGCAGTATTTT. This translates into CAQKGVATDTQYF.

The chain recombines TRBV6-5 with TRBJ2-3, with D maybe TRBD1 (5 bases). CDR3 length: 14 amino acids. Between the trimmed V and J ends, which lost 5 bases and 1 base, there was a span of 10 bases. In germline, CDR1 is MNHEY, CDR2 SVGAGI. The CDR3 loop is CASSPDTGTDTQYF. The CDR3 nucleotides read TGTGCCAGCAGTCCGGACACGGGCACAGATACGCAGTATTTT.

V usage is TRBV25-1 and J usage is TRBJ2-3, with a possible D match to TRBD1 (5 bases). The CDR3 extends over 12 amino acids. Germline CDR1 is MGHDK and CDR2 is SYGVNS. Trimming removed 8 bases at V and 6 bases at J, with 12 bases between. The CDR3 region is CASRRAGDTQYF. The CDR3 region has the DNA TGTGCCAGCCGCAGGGCCGGGGATACGCAGTATTTT.

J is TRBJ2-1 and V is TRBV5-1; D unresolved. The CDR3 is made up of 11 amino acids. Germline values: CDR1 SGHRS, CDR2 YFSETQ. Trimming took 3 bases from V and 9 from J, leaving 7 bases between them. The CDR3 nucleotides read TGCGCCAGCAGCTCTAATTCTGAGCAGTTCTTC. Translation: CASSSNSEQFF.

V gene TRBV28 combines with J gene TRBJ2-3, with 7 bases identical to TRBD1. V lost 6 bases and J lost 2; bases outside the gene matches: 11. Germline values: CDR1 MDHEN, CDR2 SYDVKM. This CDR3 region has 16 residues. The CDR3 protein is CASSRTGGIPTDTQYF. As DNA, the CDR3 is TGTGCCAGCAGCCGGACAGGTGGTATTCCCACAGATACGCAGTATTTT.

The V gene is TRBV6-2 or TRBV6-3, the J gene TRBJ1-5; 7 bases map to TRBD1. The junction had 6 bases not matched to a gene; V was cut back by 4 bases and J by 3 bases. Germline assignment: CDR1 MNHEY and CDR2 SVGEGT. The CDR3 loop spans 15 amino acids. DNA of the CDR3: TGTGCCAGCAGTTTTACAGGGGTTGTCAATCAGCCCCAGCATTTT. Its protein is CASSFTGVVNQPQHF.

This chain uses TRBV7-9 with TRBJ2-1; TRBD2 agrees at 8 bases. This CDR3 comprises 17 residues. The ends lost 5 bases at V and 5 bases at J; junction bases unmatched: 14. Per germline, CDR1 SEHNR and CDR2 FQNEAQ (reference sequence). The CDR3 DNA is TGTGCCAGCAGCGGGACACCGGGACTAGGTCGGGACAATGAGCAGTTCTTC. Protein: CASSGTPGLGRDNEQFF.

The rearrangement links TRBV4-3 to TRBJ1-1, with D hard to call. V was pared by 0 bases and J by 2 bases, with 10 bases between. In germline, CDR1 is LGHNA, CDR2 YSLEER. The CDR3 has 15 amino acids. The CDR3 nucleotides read TGCGCCAGCAGCCAAGACATGGCAGGTAACACTGAAGCTTTCTTT. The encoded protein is CASSQDMAGNTEAFF.

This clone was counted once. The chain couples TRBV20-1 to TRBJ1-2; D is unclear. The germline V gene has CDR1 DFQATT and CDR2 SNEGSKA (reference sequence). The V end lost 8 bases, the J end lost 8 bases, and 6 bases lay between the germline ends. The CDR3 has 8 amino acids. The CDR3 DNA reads TGCAGTCCGGGGGGCTACACCTTC. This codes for CSPGGYTF.

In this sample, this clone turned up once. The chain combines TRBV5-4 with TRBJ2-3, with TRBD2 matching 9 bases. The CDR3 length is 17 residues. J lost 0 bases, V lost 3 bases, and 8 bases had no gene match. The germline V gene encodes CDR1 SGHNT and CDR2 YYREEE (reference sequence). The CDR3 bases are TGTGCCAGCAGCTACCTTGCGGGGGGGCTGAGCACAGATACGCAGTATTTT. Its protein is CASSYLAGGLSTDTQYF.

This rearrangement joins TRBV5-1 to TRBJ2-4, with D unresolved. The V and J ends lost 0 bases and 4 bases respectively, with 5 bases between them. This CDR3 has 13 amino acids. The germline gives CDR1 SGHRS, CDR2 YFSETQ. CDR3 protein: CASSLDGKNIQYF. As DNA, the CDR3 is TGCGCCAGCAGCTTGGACGGGAAAAACATTCAGTACTTC. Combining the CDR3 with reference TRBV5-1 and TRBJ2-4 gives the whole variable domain KAGVTQTPRYLIKTRGQQVTLSCSPISGHRSVSWYQQTPGQGLQFLFEYFSETQRNKGNFPGRFSGRQFSNSRSEMNVSTLELGDSALYLCASSLDGKNIQYFGAGTRLSVL.

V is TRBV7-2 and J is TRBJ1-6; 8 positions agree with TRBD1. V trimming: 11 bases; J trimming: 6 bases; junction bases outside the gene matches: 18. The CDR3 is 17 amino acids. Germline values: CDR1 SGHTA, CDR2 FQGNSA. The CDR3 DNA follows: TGTGCCCATACTCAAGAGGTCTCACAGGGGGGTAATTCACCCCTCCACTTT. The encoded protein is CAHTQEVSQGGNSPLHF.

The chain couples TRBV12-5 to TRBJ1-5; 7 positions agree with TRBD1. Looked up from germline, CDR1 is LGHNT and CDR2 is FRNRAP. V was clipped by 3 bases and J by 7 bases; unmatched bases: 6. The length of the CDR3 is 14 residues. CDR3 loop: CASGFEGARQPQHF. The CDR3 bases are TGTGCTAGTGGTTTCGAGGGGGCTCGGCAGCCCCAGCATTTT.

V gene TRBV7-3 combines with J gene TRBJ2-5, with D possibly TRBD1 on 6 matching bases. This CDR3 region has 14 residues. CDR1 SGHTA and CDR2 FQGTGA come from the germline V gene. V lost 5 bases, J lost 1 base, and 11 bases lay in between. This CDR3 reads CASSNTGPQETQYF. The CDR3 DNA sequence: TGTGCCAGCAGCAACACAGGGCCCCAAGAGACCCAGTACTTC.

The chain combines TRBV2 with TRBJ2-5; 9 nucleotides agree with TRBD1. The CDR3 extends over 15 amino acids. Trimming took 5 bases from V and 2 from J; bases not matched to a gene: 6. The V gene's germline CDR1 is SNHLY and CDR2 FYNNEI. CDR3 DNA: TGTGCCAGCAGTAGGGACAGGGTGCAGCAAGAGACCCAGTACTTC. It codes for CASSRDRVQQETQYF. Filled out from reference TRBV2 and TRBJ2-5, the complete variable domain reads EPEVTQTPSHQVTQMGQEVILRCVPISNHLYFYWYRQILGQKVEFLVSFYNNEISEKSEIFDDQFSVERPDGSNFTLKIRSTKLEDSAMYFCASSRDRVQQETQYFGPGTRLLVL.

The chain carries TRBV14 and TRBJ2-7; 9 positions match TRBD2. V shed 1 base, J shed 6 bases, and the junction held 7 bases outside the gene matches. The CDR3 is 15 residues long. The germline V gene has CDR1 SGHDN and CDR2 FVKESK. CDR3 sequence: CASSQVRRGGTEQYF. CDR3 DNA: TGTGCCAGCAGCCAAGTGAGGCGGGGGGGGACCGAGCAGTACTTC.

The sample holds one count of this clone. CDR3 amino acids: CAGGDRPNTGELFF. The CDR3 nucleotides read TGTGCCGGGGGGGACAGGCCGAACACCGGGGAGCTGTTTTTT. V is TRBV7-2 and J is TRBJ2-2; D may be TRBD1 (8 bases). CDR3 length equals 14 residues. CDR1 and CDR2 (germline): SGHTA, FQGNSA. With 11 bases removed from V and 0 bases from J, the gap between germline ends came to 13 bases.

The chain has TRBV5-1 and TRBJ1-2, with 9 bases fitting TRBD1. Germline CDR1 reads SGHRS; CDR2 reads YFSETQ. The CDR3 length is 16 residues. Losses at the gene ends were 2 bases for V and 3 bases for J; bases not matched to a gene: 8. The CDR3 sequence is CASSLSTGGADYGYTF. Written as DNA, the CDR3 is TGCGCCAGCAGCTTATCAACAGGGGGCGCGGACTATGGCTACACCTTC.

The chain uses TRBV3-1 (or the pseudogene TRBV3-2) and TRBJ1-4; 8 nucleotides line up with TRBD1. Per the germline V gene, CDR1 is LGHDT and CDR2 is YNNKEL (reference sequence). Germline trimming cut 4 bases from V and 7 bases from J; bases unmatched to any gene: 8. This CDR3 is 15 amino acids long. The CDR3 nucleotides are TGTGCCAGCAGCCCCGCCGGCAGGGGGCCTGAAAAACTGTTTTTT. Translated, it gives CASSPAGRGPEKLFF.

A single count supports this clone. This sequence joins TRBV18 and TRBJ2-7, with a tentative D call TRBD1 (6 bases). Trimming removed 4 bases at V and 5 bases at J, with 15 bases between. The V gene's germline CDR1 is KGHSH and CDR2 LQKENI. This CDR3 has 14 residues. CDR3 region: CASSRITGKDEQYF. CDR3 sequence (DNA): TGTGCCAGCTCACGGATCACAGGGAAGGACGAGCAGTACTTC.

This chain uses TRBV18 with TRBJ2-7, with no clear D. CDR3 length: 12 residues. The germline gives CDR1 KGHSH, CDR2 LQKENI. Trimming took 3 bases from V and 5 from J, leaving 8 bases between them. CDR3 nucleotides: TGTGCCAGCTCACCTTCGAGTGACGAGCAGTACTTC. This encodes CASSPSSDEQYF.

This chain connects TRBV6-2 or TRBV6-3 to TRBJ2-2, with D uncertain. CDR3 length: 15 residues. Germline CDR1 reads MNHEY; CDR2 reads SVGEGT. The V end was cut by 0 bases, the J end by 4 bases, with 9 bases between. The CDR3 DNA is TGTGCCAGCAGTTACTCGTTTCTAAGCACCGGGGAGCTGTTTTTT. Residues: CASSYSFLSTGELFF.

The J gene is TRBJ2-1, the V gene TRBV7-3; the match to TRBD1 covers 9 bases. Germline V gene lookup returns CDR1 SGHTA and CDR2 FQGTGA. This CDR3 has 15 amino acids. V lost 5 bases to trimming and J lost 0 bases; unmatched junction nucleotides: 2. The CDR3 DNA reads TGTGCCAGCAGCCAACAGGGGGCCTCCTACAATGAGCAGTTCTTC. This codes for CASSQQGASYNEQFF. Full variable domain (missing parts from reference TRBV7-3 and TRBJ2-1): GAGVSQTPSNKVTEKGKYVELRCDPISGHTALYWYRQSLGQGPEFLIYFQGTGAADDSGLPNDRFFAVRPEGSVSTLKIQRTERGDSAVYLCASSQQGASYNEQFFGPGTRLTVL.